These 15 T cell receptor beta chains originate from one sample sequenced in a study of cytomegalovirus exposure and HLA in healthy donors. PCR amplification relied on 60 Vbeta primers (plus 13 Jbeta primers). Libraries were prepared by immunoSEQ multiplex PCR; TCRdb keeps only in-frame clonotypes and omits some of them. The sample has about 120,000 clones, around three quarters seen once; the top ten hold about 8.9%. Source material: PBMCs. The receptors originated from a man aged 30-40 years in good health and CMV-seropositive.

The V call is TRBV27, the J call TRBJ2-7, with D possibly matching TRBD2 (6 bases). This CDR3 region has 15 residues. Germline-derived CDR1 and CDR2 are MNHEY and SMNVEV (reference sequence). Trimming removed 7 bases at V and 0 bases at J, with 16 bases between. The CDR3, as DNA: TGTGCCAGCAAACTGGCGGGGCGGGACTCCTACGAGCAGTACTTC. It encodes CASKLAGRDSYEQYF.

In this sample, this clone turned up a few times. The chain recombines TRBV11-3 with TRBJ2-3; TRBD2 might be the D (5 bases). V dropped 4 bases and J dropped 4 bases, with 9 bases sitting between them. The CDR3 contains 13 residues. Germline V gene data show CDR1 as SGHNT and CDR2 as YENEEA. The CDR3 DNA follows: TGTGCCAGCAGCTCAACTAGTTCAGATACGCAGTATTTT. Amino acids: CASSSTSSDTQYF.

The chain is built from TRBV7-8 and TRBJ1-4, with D possibly matching TRBD1 (5 bases). Trimming removed 5 bases from V and 5 bases from J, with 12 bases in between. This CDR3 contains 14 residues. Germline CDR1 reads SGHVS; CDR2 reads FQNEAQ. Written as DNA, the CDR3 is TGTGCCAGCAGCCGAGACAGACGAAATGAAAAACTGTTTTTT. It translates to CASSRDRRNEKLFF.

The chain employs TRBV30 and TRBJ1-5; D gene unclear. The CDR3 contains 12 residues. V lost 1 base and J 8 bases, leaving 9 bases between the germline ends. Germline assignment: CDR1 GTSNPN and CDR2 SVGIG (reference sequence). The CDR3: CAWSGTGEPQHF. The CDR3 nucleotides are TGTGCCTGGAGTGGAACTGGTGAGCCCCAGCATTTT.

The gene calls are TRBV6-1 and TRBJ2-2, with D unclear. The CDR3 sequence is 16 residues long. V was cut by 4 bases and J by 2 bases, with 14 bases left in between. Per the germline V gene, CDR1 is MNHNS and CDR2 is SASEGT. In DNA form, the CDR3 reads TGTGCCAGCAGTGGCAGAACGATTTTAAACACCGGGGAGCTGTTTTTT. Its translation: CASSGRTILNTGELFF.

This rearrangement joins TRBV7-2 to TRBJ1-1; TRBD1 agrees at 8 bases. The CDR3 has 13 amino acids. Trimming removed 1 base from V and 8 bases from J; junction bases left unmatched: 3. Per germline, CDR1 SGHTA and CDR2 FQGNSA. For the CDR3, the DNA is TGTGCCAGCAGCTTAGGGACAGGGCTAGAAGCTTTCTTT. This gives the protein CASSLGTGLEAFF.

V gene TRBV2 combines with J gene TRBJ1-1, with 9 bases identical to TRBD1. Germline V lookup: CDR1 SNHLY, CDR2 FYNNEI. The CDR3 has 13 amino acids. Unmatched junction bases numbered 5, after V lost 5 bases and J lost 7 bases. The CDR3 region is CASSRTGASEAFF. The CDR3 DNA sequence: TGTGCCAGCAGTCGGACAGGGGCAAGTGAAGCTTTCTTT.

V and J are TRBV10-3 and TRBJ1-1; D call uncertain. Trimming left V 0 bases short and J 3 bases short, with 8 bases between. The length of the CDR3 is 14 residues. Germline CDR1 ENHRY, CDR2 SYGVKD. The CDR3 spells CAISESGRYTEAFF. The CDR3 DNA sequence: TGTGCCATCAGTGAGTCGGGGAGGTACACTGAAGCTTTCTTT.

The V gene is TRBV6-6, the J gene TRBJ1-1; a possible D gene is TRBD1 (6 bases). Germline V CDR1 and CDR2: MNHNY, SVGAGI (reference sequence). This CDR3 is 13 amino acids long. V was clipped by 10 bases and J by 6 bases, with 18 bases between them. CDR3 in amino acids: CATRSRGGAEAFF. CDR3 coding DNA: TGTGCCACCCGAAGCAGGGGCGGCGCTGAAGCTTTCTTT.

This sequence joins TRBV27 and TRBJ1-2, with a weak D call TRBD1 (5 bases). The CDR3 runs 15 residues. Germline CDR1 is MNHEY and CDR2 is SMNVEV (reference sequence). V lost 6 bases and J 4 bases, leaving 18 bases between the germline ends. CDR3 nucleotides: TGTGCCAGCAGGGGAGGGAGTTCTGGGGGCTATGGCTACACCTTC. This gives the protein CASRGGSSGGYGYTF.

This clone occurred a few times. The chain uses TRBV7-2 and TRBJ2-2; unclear D gene. Trimming took 1 base from V and 8 from J, leaving 8 bases between them. The CDR3 extends over 13 amino acids. CDR1 SGHTA and CDR2 FQGNSA come from the germline V gene. DNA for the CDR3: TGTGCCAGCAGCTTAGGCGTGTTGGGGGAGCTGTTTTTT. It specifies CASSLGVLGELFF. Based on the CDR3 plus reference TRBV7-2 and TRBJ2-2, the full variable domain is GAGVSQSPSNKVTEKGKDVELRCDPISGHTALYWYRQSLGQGLEFLIYFQGNSAPDKSGLPSDRFSAERTGGSVSTLTIQRTQQEDSAVYLCASSLGVLGELFFGEGSRLTVL.

The chain combines TRBV7-2 with TRBJ1-2, with TRBD1 as a possible D gene (6 bases). CDR3 length equals 14 residues. Germline CDR1 SGHTA, CDR2 FQGNSA. V was cut by 4 bases and J by 6 bases, with 15 bases left in between. CDR3 amino acids: CASSSSWTVHGYTF. Here the CDR3 DNA reads TGTGCCAGCAGCTCCAGCTGGACAGTCCATGGCTACACCTTC.

J is TRBJ1-1 and V is TRBV6-5, with D perhaps matching TRBD1 (5 bases). Between the trimmed V and J ends, which lost 4 bases and 1 base, there was a span of 10 bases. CDR3 length: 14 amino acids. CDR1 MNHEY and CDR2 SVGAGI come from the germline V gene. CDR3 loop: CASSFGGTNTEAFF. The CDR3 DNA reads as TGTGCCAGCAGTTTTGGGGGGACGAACACTGAAGCTTTCTTT.

About this clone: A junction end diverges from the germline sequence, so it may reflect a read error. The chain carries TRBV6-5 and TRBJ1-2; TRBD1 is a possible D gene (6 bases). The V gene's germline CDR1 is MNHEY and CDR2 SVGAGI. CDR3 length: 15 residues. The CDR3 DNA sequence: TGTGCCAGCTCGAAAACAGGGCGTTCTAACTATGGCCACACCTTC. Translating it yields CASSKTGRSNYGHTF.

This chain joins TRBV19 and TRBJ1-5; D possibly corresponds to TRBD1 (5 bases). V was pared by 6 bases and J by 7 bases, with 19 bases between. CDR3 length: 15 amino acids. Germline V lookup: CDR1 LNHDA, CDR2 SQIVND (reference sequence). The CDR3 DNA reads as TGTGCCAGTAGGCCACGACAGTGGGGAGGGCAGCCCCAGCATTTT. Amino acid sequence: CASRPRQWGGQPQHF.